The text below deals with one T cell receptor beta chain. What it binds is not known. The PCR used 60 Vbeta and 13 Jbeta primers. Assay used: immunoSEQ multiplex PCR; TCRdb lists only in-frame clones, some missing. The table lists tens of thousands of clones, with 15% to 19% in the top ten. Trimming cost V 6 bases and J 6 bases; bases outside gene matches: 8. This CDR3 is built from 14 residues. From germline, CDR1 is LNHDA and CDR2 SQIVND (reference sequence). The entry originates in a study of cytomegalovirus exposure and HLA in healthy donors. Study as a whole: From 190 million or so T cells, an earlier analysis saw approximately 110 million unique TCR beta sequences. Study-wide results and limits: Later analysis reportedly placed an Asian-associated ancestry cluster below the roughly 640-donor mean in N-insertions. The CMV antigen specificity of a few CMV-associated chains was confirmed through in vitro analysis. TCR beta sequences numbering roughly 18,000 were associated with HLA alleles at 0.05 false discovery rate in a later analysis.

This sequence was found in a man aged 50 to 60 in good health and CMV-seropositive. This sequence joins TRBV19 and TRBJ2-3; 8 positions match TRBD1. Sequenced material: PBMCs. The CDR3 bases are TGTGCCAGTAGCACGACAGGGGCGCCCGATACGCAGTATTTT. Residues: CASSTTGAPDTQYF.